The present TCR beta chain was sequenced within a study of regulatory and conventional T cells in RAG deficiency. The protocol was immunoSEQ multiplex PCR, while the TCRdb copy is restricted to in-frame clones and leaves out a portion. Of some 30,000 clones in the sample, approximately 90% were seen once. The CDR3 is 15 residues long. Germline V gene data show CDR1 as MNHNY and CDR2 as SVGAGI (reference sequence). V lost 0 bases, J lost 1 base, and 2 bases stayed unmatched. These data also formed part of another study, on regulatory T cells. This second report adds: Primers: 52 TRBV forward and 13 TRBJ reverse.

V usage is TRBV6-6 and J usage is TRBJ1-1; 7 positions agree with TRBD1. Material for sequencing was CD8+ T cells sorted from blood. The receptor's source is a human donor in good health. The CDR3 nucleotides are TGTGCCAGCAGTTACTCGAGACAGGGGAACACTGAAGCTTTCTTT. This sequence encodes CASSYSRQGNTEAFF.